This TCR beta chain was retrieved from a study of Ad26.COV2.S vaccination and SARS-CoV-2 variants (dated by TCRdb to the early 2020s). Notes on the research overall: Vaccine-arm donors were drawn from COV1001, a multicentre, randomized, double-blind, placebo-controlled phase I-IIa trial of Ad26.COV2.S in healthy adults. TCRbeta repertoire sequencing was used to assess the specificity and breadth of SARS-CoV-2-reactive T cell receptors after Ad26.COV2.S vaccination. Ad26.COV2.S was given intramuscularly at 5x10^10 or 1x10^11 viral particles, as a single shot or as two shots 56 days apart. Trial participants were randomized into five groups of five, in which low-dose or high-dose Ad26.COV2.S was given once or twice, or placebo was given on both occasions. The TCR-sequenced set comprised around 30 samples: around 20 Ad26.COV2.S vaccine recipients, 5 placebo recipients and 8 SARS-CoV-2 convalescent individuals. Throughout the experiments and outcome assessment, investigators stayed blinded to trial group allocation. Paper-wide results and their limitations: The authors noted that the TCR breadth and depth analyses may have underestimated total T cell responses. The study was not powered to compare responses between vaccine doses or regimens. Non-spike TCR breadth was comparable between vaccine and placebo recipients, consistent with the vaccine containing only spike. Compared with placebo recipients, Ad26.COV2.S recipients showed higher spike-specific TCR breadth (P = 0.0014). Substantial breadth of spike-specific CD8+ and CD4+ T cell responses was reported after vaccination.

Taken with the paper, the label for treatment or condition translates to: around 19 received Ad26.COV2.S at low or high dose, single or two shots; about 5 received placebo; per-sample allocation not given. Repertoires of vaccine and placebo recipients were sequenced from samples collected on day 63 after the first injection. Between 29 July and 7 August 2020, Cohort 1b enrolled 20 to 30 adults aged 18-55 years at one site in Boston, USA. Ad26.COV2.S consisted of a replication-incompetent adenovirus type 26 vector by which a prefusion-stabilized SARS-CoV-2 spike protein from the original Wuhan strain was expressed. The immunoSEQ Assay was the method used to sequence TCRbeta CDR3 regions. After extraction, genomic DNA underwent amplification by bias-controlled multiplex PCR, followed by high-throughput sequencing. The original pipeline was this. To quantify the absolute abundance of every unique TCRbeta CDR3 region, sequences were collapsed and filtered. T cell fraction was estimated by normalizing TCRbeta template counts to usable DNA, with usable DNA measured through amplification of reference genes found in all nucleated cells. Repertoire TCRs were annotated as SARS-CoV-2-specific when V gene, CDR3 amino acid sequence and J gene were exactly matched to a known reactive TCR set. The reference SARS-CoV-2 TCR set was derived from MIRA and filtered for enrichment in COVID-19-positive ImmuneCODE repertoires, a step that removed public or cross-reactive TCRs. Using the MIRA antigens, annotated TCRs were further analysed by specific ORF or by position within an ORF. Breadth was defined as the number of annotated unique rearrangements divided by the total number of unique productive rearrangements, and depth was defined as the summed frequency of the annotated unique rearrangements. Two-sided Wilcoxon rank-sum tests were applied when comparing TCR breadth between groups. Here the immuneACCESS table is served through TCRdb, limited to in-frame sequences with V and J called. Missing clones are a known gap in these copies; in checked studies unresolved V genes cover under half, and the rest lacks a known reason. For V, J and clone size, that table is used; D and trimming come from the DNA. For this sample there are around 420,000 clones; 70% to 90% appear just once. The biggest ten clones account for 3.6% of the sample.

On this clone itself: Its recognized antigen is unknown. Base qualities were left out, and no much larger clone turns up one base away.

V ends up 2 bases short and J 5 bases short, with an unmatched junction base count of 7. In the germline V gene (reference sequence), CDR1 corresponds to SEHNR and CDR2 to FQNEAQ. From the cysteine through the phenylalanine, the CDR3 covers 16 amino acids. Only the CDR3 part of the read is kept: 48 bases, read in frame from the first base. This chain joins TRBV7-9 to TRBJ2-3, and 10 junctional nucleotides match TRBD1. The specimen was peripheral blood, collected in a trial of Ad26.COV2.S vaccine versus placebo. The source is a person aged 18 to 59 who received the Ad26.COV2.S COVID-19 vaccine or a placebo. The CDR3 reads CASSLSRQGAGDTQYF. The DNA sequence is as follows: TGTGCCAGCAGCTTATCGAGACAGGGGGCTGGAGATACGCAGTATTTT.